Shown below are 27 T cell receptor beta chains from a single sample sequenced in a study of cytomegalovirus exposure and HLA in healthy donors. The PCR ran on 60 Vbeta and 13 Jbeta primers. Sequenced by immunoSEQ multiplex PCR; TCRdb stores in-frame clones only, minus some. The sample has around 150,000 clones, roughly 80% seen once. Sequencing used PBMCs. These receptors were collected from a woman aged 35 to 49 in good health and CMV-seropositive.

About this clone itself: Relative to the germline gene, one junction end is altered; a read error may explain this. V and J are TRBV7-9 and TRBJ1-2, with 8 bases that match TRBD1. Germline CDR1 and CDR2: SEHNR and FQNEAQ (reference sequence). This CDR3 spans 12 amino acids. In DNA form, the CDR3 reads TGTGCCAGCAGCCGGGACAGGACCTCTACACCCTTC. Protein: CASSRDRTSTPF.

V usage is TRBV4-1 and J usage is TRBJ2-5; 12 bases are shared with TRBD2. The J call may be faulty, since TRBJ2-7 better matches the DNA end. Germline CDR1 MGHRA, CDR2 YSYEKL. CDR3 length: 16 residues. The CDR3 reads CASSTLAGGLFFEQYF. Written as DNA, the CDR3 is TGCGCCAGCAGCACCCTAGCGGGGGGGCTGTTCTTCGAGCAGTACTTC.

The chain links TRBV6-1 to TRBJ1-2; unclear D gene. Trimming removed 3 bases from V and 1 base from J, with 6 bases in between. Germline assignment: CDR1 MNHNS and CDR2 SASEGT. The CDR3 extends over 13 amino acids. The CDR3 sequence: CASSDNGNYGYTF. DNA of the CDR3: TGTGCCAGCAGTGACAACGGTAACTATGGCTACACCTTC.

V usage is TRBV9 and J usage is TRBJ2-1, with 8 bases aligning to TRBD2. CDR3 length equals 16 residues. V shed 0 bases, J shed 5 bases, and the junction held 7 bases outside the gene matches. Germline CDR1 SGDLS, CDR2 YYNGEE. The CDR3 DNA is TGTGCCAGCAGCGTAGCGGCGGGGGGACTTAACAATGAGCAGTTCTTC. Its translation: CASSVAAGGLNNEQFF.

This clone was observed a few times. This chain connects TRBV2 to TRBJ2-7; 8 bases are a match to TRBD1. Losses at the gene ends were 3 bases for V and 1 base for J; bases not matched to a gene: 5. This CDR3 region has 15 residues. Germline lookup yields CDR1 SNHLY and CDR2 FYNNEI. The CDR3 DNA is TGTGCCAGCAGTGAGTCGGGACAGGCTTCCTACGAGCAGTACTTC. Translating gives CASSESGQASYEQYF. Filled out from reference TRBV2 and TRBJ2-7, the complete variable domain reads EPEVTQTPSHQVTQMGQEVILRCVPISNHLYFYWYRQILGQKVEFLVSFYNNEISEKSEIFDDQFSVERPDGSNFTLKIRSTKLEDSAMYFCASSESGQASYEQYFGPGTRLTVT.

J is TRBJ2-7 and V is TRBV6-5, with TRBD2 matching 8 bases. The CDR3 contains 14 residues. Trimming removed 5 bases from V and 3 bases from J; junction bases left unmatched: 6. Germline lookup yields CDR1 MNHEY and CDR2 SVGAGI. This CDR3 reads CASSPGLGGYEQYF. CDR3 nucleotide sequence: TGTGCCAGCAGTCCGGGACTAGGAGGCTACGAGCAGTACTTC.

The chain recombines TRBV7-8 with TRBJ1-1; D gene ambiguous. Germline V CDR1 and CDR2: SGHVS, FQNEAQ. The CDR3 is made up of 15 amino acids. Between the trimmed V and J ends, which lost 2 bases and 1 base, there was a span of 11 bases. The CDR3, as DNA: TGTGCCAGCAGCTTACTCGCCGGAGGGAACACTGAAGCTTTCTTT. It encodes CASSLLAGGNTEAFF.

The chain has TRBV14 and TRBJ2-2; 8 bases are shared with TRBD1. The CDR3 has 14 amino acids. J was trimmed by 6 bases and V by 4 bases; bases with no gene match: 4. Germline loops: CDR1 SGHDN, CDR2 FVKESK. The CDR3 sequence is CASSRTGKPGELFF. The CDR3 nucleotides are TGTGCCAGCAGCCGGACAGGGAAGCCCGGGGAGCTGTTTTTT.

This chain connects TRBV2 to TRBJ1-1; no clear D. From germline, CDR1 is SNHLY and CDR2 FYNNEI. The CDR3 loop spans 13 amino acids. V was cut by 2 bases and J by 7 bases, with 11 bases left in between. CDR3 bases: TGTGCCAGCAGTGAATACGCTACGGGTGAAGCTTTCTTT. Protein product: CASSEYATGEAFF. The full variable domain, rest sourced from reference TRBV2 and TRBJ1-1, is EPEVTQTPSHQVTQMGQEVILRCVPISNHLYFYWYRQILGQKVEFLVSFYNNEISEKSEIFDDQFSVERPDGSNFTLKIRSTKLEDSAMYFCASSEYATGEAFFGQGTRLTVV.

Comment on this clone: One end of the junction varies from germline; a read error may be responsible. V and J are TRBV28 and TRBJ2-7; 9 bases align to TRBD2. This CDR3 spans 15 amino acids. Germline V CDR1 and CDR2: MDHEN, SYDVKM. CDR3 sequence (DNA): TGTGCCAGCAGTTTCTGGCGGGAGGGTTCCTTCGAGCAGTACTTC. Translation gives CASSFWREGSFEQYF.

The chain employs TRBV6-1 and TRBJ2-3; 8 bases match TRBD1. The CDR3 totals 13 residues. In germline, CDR1 is MNHNS, CDR2 SASEGT. V shed 6 bases and J 5 bases; nucleotides not matched to a gene: 4. The CDR3 loop is CASSPTGGDTQYF. The CDR3 nucleotides are TGTGCCAGCAGCCCTACAGGGGGAGATACGCAGTATTTT.

The chain employs TRBV30 and TRBJ1-3, with 9 bases that match TRBD1. This CDR3 region has 17 residues. The junction had 8 bases not matched to a gene; V was cut back by 2 bases and J by 0 bases. Germline CDR1 reads GTSNPN; CDR2 reads SVGIG (reference sequence). CDR3 region: CAWSPETGGVSGNTIYF. The CDR3 region has the DNA TGTGCCTGGAGTCCCGAGACAGGGGGGGTCTCTGGAAACACCATATATTTT.

This chain links TRBV19 with TRBJ1-2, with D perhaps matching TRBD1 (6 bases). The CDR3 totals 13 residues. Trimming removed 4 bases from V and 7 bases from J, with 13 bases in between. CDR1 and CDR2 (germline): LNHDA, SQIVND (reference sequence). In nucleotides, the CDR3 is TGTGCCAGTAGTACAACGACAGGAATTGGCTACACCTTC. Residues: CASSTTTGIGYTF.

This chain uses TRBV6-5 with TRBJ2-1, with D possibly matching TRBD1 (6 bases). The germline V gene encodes CDR1 MNHEY and CDR2 SVGAGI. Trimming took 8 bases from V and 0 from J, leaving 14 bases between them. The CDR3 runs 15 residues. The CDR3 is CASGEQGRSYNEQFF. The CDR3 DNA reads TGTGCCAGCGGGGAACAGGGCCGCTCCTACAATGAGCAGTTCTTC.

V is TRBV19 and J is TRBJ2-3; 9 positions agree with TRBD1. The V gene's germline CDR1 is LNHDA and CDR2 SQIVND (reference sequence). CDR3 length equals 15 residues. The V gene end was trimmed by 5 bases and the J gene end by 5 bases; junction bases not matched to a gene: 8. The CDR3 coding sequence is TGTGCCAGTAGTGTACAGGGGGCGCTTAGAGATACGCAGTATTTT. This codes for CASSVQGALRDTQYF.

The CDR3 loop reads CASSLWVGQATDTQYF. The CDR3 DNA follows: TGTGCCAGCAGCTTATGGGTGGGACAGGCCACAGATACGCAGTATTTT. The chain is built from TRBV5-6 and TRBJ2-3, with 8 nucleotides matching TRBD1. Per the germline V gene, CDR1 is SGHDT and CDR2 is YYEEEE. Trimming removed 2 bases from V and 2 bases from J; junction bases left unmatched: 7. CDR3 length: 16 amino acids.

The J gene is TRBJ1-2, the V gene TRBV6-6; the D is unclear. Trimming took off 4 bases at V and 8 bases at J, with 11 bases between the two ends. Germline V CDR1 and CDR2: MNHNY, SVGAGI (reference sequence). This CDR3 comprises 12 residues. The CDR3 region has the DNA TGTGCCAGCAGTTCGACTAAAGAGGGCTACACCTTC. This encodes CASSSTKEGYTF.

This clone has only one observation. The chain carries TRBV19 and TRBJ2-7, with 12 bases identical to TRBD2. This CDR3 region has 14 residues. The V segment lost 5 bases and the J segment 4 bases; nucleotides outside the gene matches: 3. Germline V CDR1 and CDR2: LNHDA, SQIVND (reference sequence). CDR3: CASSVGTSGYEQYF. CDR3 bases: TGTGCCAGTAGTGTCGGGACTAGCGGGTACGAGCAGTACTTC.

This chain links TRBV30 with TRBJ2-5, with 10 bases lining up with TRBD2. Germline V gene lookup returns CDR1 GTSNPN and CDR2 SVGIG (reference sequence). The trim removed 1 base at V and 1 base at J, leaving 3 bases unmatched. The CDR3 extends over 15 amino acids. The CDR3 here is CAWSEGLAFQETQYF. CDR3 DNA sequence: TGTGCCTGGAGTGAGGGACTAGCGTTCCAAGAGACCCAGTACTTC.

A note on this clone: Different DNA sequences within this sample yield the same CDR3. The genes are TRBV7-9 and TRBJ1-5; no firm D call. Trimming shortened V by 0 bases and J by 7 bases, and 4 bases separated the two germline ends. The CDR3 is 12 amino acids. Germline V lookup: CDR1 SEHNR, CDR2 FQNEAQ (reference sequence). The CDR3 coding sequence is TGTGCCAGCAGCTTAGCCAGGCAGCCCCAGCATTTT. Residues: CASSLARQPQHF.

V gene TRBV27 combines with J gene TRBJ2-3, with 8 bases identical to TRBD2. Trimming at V came to 6 bases and at J to 6 bases, leaving 8 bases not matched to a gene. This CDR3 comprises 14 residues. The germline gives CDR1 MNHEY, CDR2 SMNVEV (reference sequence). CDR3 in DNA: TGTGCCAGCAGCACGGGAGGGCCTTGGGATACGCAGTATTTT. Translating gives CASSTGGPWDTQYF.

The chain has TRBV27 and TRBJ2-3; 13 bases map to TRBD2. J gave up 6 bases and V 3 bases, and 3 bases lay outside the gene matches. Germline V lookup: CDR1 MNHEY, CDR2 SMNVEV (reference sequence). The CDR3 length is 15 residues. This CDR3 is CASSFPTSGRDTQYF. The CDR3 region has the DNA TGTGCCAGCAGTTTTCCGACTAGCGGGAGGGATACGCAGTATTTT.

The V gene is TRBV6-5, the J gene TRBJ2-7, with D possibly matching TRBD1 (6 bases). The CDR3 has 14 amino acids. Germline-derived CDR1 and CDR2 are MNHEY and SVGAGI. Trimming removed 7 bases from V and 7 bases from J, with 20 bases in between. The CDR3 DNA follows: TGTGCCAGCAAAAAACAGGGCAGACTGGGGGAGCAGTACTTC. Encoded protein: CASKKQGRLGEQYF.

DNA for the CDR3: TGTGCCAGCAGCTTGGAACAGGGAAGAGAAATGTGGGACGAGCAGTACTTC. Protein: CASSLEQGREMWDEQYF. This sequence joins TRBV5-4 and TRBJ2-5; D is possibly TRBD1 (6 bases). The DNA end is more similar to TRBJ2-7, so the J call may be wrong. Germline CDR1 reads SGHNT; CDR2 reads YYREEE (reference sequence). The CDR3 spans 17 residues.

CDR3 sequence reads: CASSSGDSYTGELFF. The CDR3 DNA sequence: TGTGCCAGCAGTTCAGGGGACAGCTACACCGGGGAGCTGTTTTTT. The rearrangement uses TRBV28 and TRBJ2-2, with TRBD1 matching over 7 bases. The germline gives CDR1 MDHEN, CDR2 SYDVKM. J lost 3 bases, V lost 4 bases, and 5 bases had no gene match. This CDR3 contains 15 residues.

This clone was counted between two and nine times. This rearrangement joins TRBV4-2 to TRBJ1-1; unclear D gene. Trimming took off 4 bases at V and 4 bases at J, with 10 bases between the two ends. This CDR3 has 13 residues. CDR1 and CDR2 from the germline V gene are LGHNA and YNFKEQ. CDR3 in amino acids: CASSPEGSTEAFF. CDR3 DNA sequence: TGTGCCAGCAGCCCGGAGGGAAGCACTGAAGCTTTCTTT.

V is TRBV7-6 and J is TRBJ2-7; 7 nucleotides align to TRBD1. The CDR3 has 15 amino acids. The ends lost 1 base at V and 3 bases at J; junction bases unmatched: 6. CDR1 and CDR2 (germline): SGHVS, FNYEAQ. The CDR3 is CASSLGKGQHYEQYF. The DNA for the CDR3 is TGTGCCAGCAGCTTAGGCAAGGGACAGCACTACGAGCAGTACTTC.